These 31 T cell receptor beta chains came from one sample sequenced in a study of cytomegalovirus exposure and HLA in healthy donors. 60 Vbeta and 13 Jbeta primers were used in PCR. Data came from immunoSEQ multiplex PCR; TCRdb stores just in-frame clones and leaves some out. The profile shows 150,000 to 200,000 clones, 77% of them singletons. Sequenced input: PBMCs. The receptors here all came from a man younger than 35 in good health and CMV-seronegative.

V and J are TRBV10-3 and TRBJ1-2; the D is unclear. Germline CDR1 ENHRY, CDR2 SYGVKD. CDR3 length: 12 residues. V lost 0 bases, J lost 11 bases, and 10 bases lay in between. The CDR3 region is CAISESLGGYTF. In nucleotides, the CDR3 is TGTGCCATCAGTGAGTCACTGGGAGGGTACACCTTC.

The V gene is TRBV5-6, the J gene TRBJ2-7, with a possible D match to TRBD2 (6 bases). Trimming took 7 bases from V and 0 from J, leaving 20 bases between them. Germline-derived CDR1 and CDR2 are SGHDT and YYEEEE. The CDR3 covers 16 residues. CDR3 in DNA: TGTGCCAGCTTTGGGTGGGAGGAGGGAAGCTCCTACGAGCAGTACTTC. Translated, it gives CASFGWEEGSSYEQYF.

The chain carries TRBV4-3 and TRBJ2-3; 7 bases line up with TRBD2. The V gene's germline CDR1 is LGHNA and CDR2 YSLEER. CDR3 length: 19 amino acids. The trim removed 0 bases at V and 0 bases at J, leaving 12 bases unmatched. CDR3 sequence reads: CASSQDQPIGRESTDTQYF. CDR3 bases: TGCGCCAGCAGCCAAGATCAACCCATCGGGCGGGAGAGCACAGATACGCAGTATTTT.

The genes are TRBV5-4 and TRBJ1-1, with 9 bases that match TRBD1. This CDR3 is 16 amino acids long. After removal of 0 bases from V and 1 base from J, the junction contained 4 bases not matched to a gene. Germline lookup yields CDR1 SGHNT and CDR2 YYREEE (reference sequence). The CDR3 DNA is TGTGCCAGCAGCTTGGGAGGGGGACAGGGGAACACTGAAGCTTTCTTT. Protein product: CASSLGGGQGNTEAFF.

The J gene is TRBJ2-1, the V gene TRBV29-1, with D tentatively TRBD2 (6 bases). Per germline, CDR1 SQVTM and CDR2 ANQGSEA. V was clipped by 6 bases and J by 10 bases, with 10 bases between them. The CDR3 consists of 10 residues. The CDR3 reads CSVEGWEQFF. CDR3 DNA sequence: TGCAGCGTGGAGGGGTGGGAGCAGTTCTTC.

The chain employs TRBV5-4 and TRBJ2-3; tentatively, D is TRBD1 (6 bases). The CDR3 totals 13 residues. The V end lost 2 bases, the J end lost 3 bases, and 7 bases lay between the germline ends. The germline gives CDR1 SGHNT, CDR2 YYREEE (reference sequence). DNA of the CDR3: TGTGCCAGCAGCTTCCAGGGGACAGATACGCAGTATTTT. It yields the protein CASSFQGTDTQYF.

The chain combines TRBV6-1 with TRBJ1-5, with TRBD1 matching over 8 bases. V lost 6 bases and J lost 6; bases outside the gene matches: 10. Germline CDR1 MNHNS, CDR2 SASEGT. This CDR3 has 15 amino acids. CDR3 coding DNA: TGTGCCAGCAGGACGACAGGGGCTATGAGTCAGCCCCAGCATTTT. Translating gives CASRTTGAMSQPQHF.

The rearrangement uses TRBV6-5 and TRBJ2-1, with 8 bases fitting TRBD1. The CDR3 has 15 residues. CDR1 is MNHEY and CDR2 is SVGAGI in the germline V gene. V was clipped by 5 bases and J by 3 bases; unmatched bases: 6. The CDR3 loop is CASSPDRGLYNEQFF. CDR3 in DNA: TGTGCCAGCAGTCCAGACAGGGGACTCTACAATGAGCAGTTCTTC.

This chain uses TRBV27 with TRBJ1-5; TRBD1 might be the D (6 bases). This CDR3 spans 15 amino acids. Germline values: CDR1 MNHEY, CDR2 SMNVEV (reference sequence). V lost 5 bases, J lost 4 bases, and 15 bases lay in between. The CDR3 DNA is TGTGCCAGCAGTGAGACTTTAGGGGGTAATCAGCCCCAGCATTTT. Amino acid sequence: CASSETLGGNQPQHF.

The chain recombines TRBV7-2 with TRBJ2-7; 8 bases map to TRBD2. V lost 5 bases, J lost 3 bases, and 9 bases stayed unmatched. CDR1 is SGHTA, CDR2 FQGNSA, per germline. The CDR3 is 15 amino acids. The CDR3 coding sequence is TGTGCCAGCAGCCGACAAGCGGGAGCAAACTACGAGCAGTACTTC. Translated, it gives CASSRQAGANYEQYF.

The V and J genes are TRBV7-3 and TRBJ2-3; 12 bases map to TRBD2. The CDR3 is made up of 14 amino acids. Germline V gene lookup returns CDR1 SGHTA and CDR2 FQGTGA. V gave up 4 bases and J gave up 5 bases; unmatched junction bases: 1. The CDR3 region is CASSSSGGGDTQYF. The DNA for the CDR3 is TGTGCCAGCAGCTCTAGCGGGGGGGGAGATACGCAGTATTTT.

The rearrangement links TRBV13 to TRBJ1-2; TRBD1 matches at 7 bases. The CDR3 is made up of 16 amino acids. Germline V gene sequence: CDR1 PRHDT, CDR2 FYEKMQ (reference sequence). V lost 3 bases and J lost 2; bases outside the gene matches: 9. The CDR3 is CASSFGSETGNYGYTF. The CDR3 DNA follows: TGTGCCAGCAGCTTTGGGTCAGAGACAGGGAACTATGGCTACACCTTC.

V usage is TRBV25-1 and J usage is TRBJ1-1; 7 bases line up with TRBD1. V trimming: 0 bases; J trimming: 2 bases; junction bases outside the gene matches: 3. The CDR3 length is 15 residues. CDR1 MGHDK and CDR2 SYGVNS come from the germline V gene. In DNA form, the CDR3 reads TGTGCCAGCAGTGAATACACAGGGGCTAACACTGAAGCTTTCTTT. It is translated as CASSEYTGANTEAFF. Looking up the rest from reference TRBV25-1 and TRBJ1-1 gives the full variable domain: EADIYQTPRYLVIGTGKKITLECSQTMGHDKMYWYQQDPGMELHLIHYSYGVNSTEKGDLSSESTVSRIRTEHFPLTLESARPSHTSQYLCASSEYTGANTEAFFGQGTRLTVV.

This clone has only one observation. The rearrangement links TRBV29-1 to TRBJ1-2; D not resolved. Trimming stripped 5 bases from V and 7 bases from J, with 14 bases between. This CDR3 contains 12 residues. Germline-derived CDR1 and CDR2 are SQVTM and ANQGSEA. The CDR3 sequence: CSVSDPSCGYTF. CDR3 nucleotides: TGCAGCGTTTCTGATCCGAGCTGTGGCTACACCTTC.

J is TRBJ1-5 and V is TRBV4-3; a weak D match, TRBD1 (5 bases). Between the trimmed V and J ends, which lost 0 bases and 5 bases, there was a span of 11 bases. CDR1 and CDR2 from the germline V gene are LGHNA and YSLEER. The CDR3 sequence is 15 residues long. CDR3 sequence reads: CASSQEHRWDQPQHF. The CDR3 DNA follows: TGCGCCAGCAGCCAAGAACACAGGTGGGATCAGCCCCAGCATTTT.

The genes are TRBV2 and TRBJ2-2, with D perhaps matching TRBD1 (6 bases). Trimming took off 5 bases at V and 2 bases at J, with 12 bases between the two ends. The CDR3 spans 15 residues. Germline values: CDR1 SNHLY, CDR2 FYNNEI. CDR3 sequence: CASSRTEVNTGELFF. The CDR3 coding sequence is TGTGCCAGCAGTAGGACAGAGGTAAACACCGGGGAGCTGTTTTTT.

The CDR3 DNA is TGTGCCAGCAGCTATCAGACGGGAGGCTACACCTTC. It codes for CASSYQTGGYTF. This chain uses TRBV9 with TRBJ1-2; unclear D gene. CDR1 and CDR2 (germline): SGDLS, YYNGEE. The germline V and J ends were trimmed by 4 bases and 8 bases, with 12 bases remaining between them. The CDR3 is 12 residues long.

This chain connects TRBV4-1 to TRBJ1-5; no clear D gene. The V gene lost 0 bases and the J gene lost 7 bases, with 7 bases spanning the gap. CDR1 and CDR2 from the germline V gene are MGHRA and YSYEKL. This CDR3 contains 13 residues. In DNA, the CDR3 is TGCGCCAGCAGCCAAGATCGACTCCAGCCCCAGCATTTT. Its protein is CASSQDRLQPQHF.

The chain carries TRBV19 and TRBJ2-1; the match to TRBD2 covers 8 bases. CDR3 length: 15 residues. From germline, CDR1 is LNHDA and CDR2 SQIVND (reference sequence). V was clipped by 9 bases and J by 3 bases; unmatched bases: 10. CDR3 protein: CASETGTRGYNEQFF. As DNA, the CDR3 is TGTGCCAGCGAAACCGGGACTAGGGGCTACAATGAGCAGTTCTTC.

The CDR3 DNA follows: TGTGCCAGCAGTGCCCAGATACGGAACACTGAAGCTTTCTTT. This sequence encodes CASSAQIRNTEAFF. The chain recombines TRBV2 with TRBJ1-1; D gene uncertain. With 4 bases removed from V and 1 base from J, the gap between germline ends came to 10 bases. The CDR3 runs to 14 residues. The germline V gene encodes CDR1 SNHLY and CDR2 FYNNEI.

The chain recombines TRBV27 with TRBJ2-7; 10 nucleotides align to TRBD1. Germline V gene data show CDR1 as MNHEY and CDR2 as SMNVEV (reference sequence). The V gene end was trimmed by 0 bases and the J gene end by 3 bases; junction bases not matched to a gene: 2. This CDR3 has 15 residues. The CDR3 DNA reads as TGTGCCAGCAGTTTATCCGGGACAGGGGTCTACGAGCAGTACTTC. Amino acids: CASSLSGTGVYEQYF.

This chain connects TRBV6-1 to TRBJ1-2; D remains ambiguous. The germline V and J ends were trimmed by 4 bases and 8 bases, with 11 bases remaining between them. Germline CDR1 MNHNS, CDR2 SASEGT. The CDR3 has 12 amino acids. DNA of the CDR3: TGTGCCAGCAGTGTGGTTCCGGGGGGCTACACCTTC. It codes for CASSVVPGGYTF.

CDR3 DNA: TGTGCCAGCAGCTTAGGACGGGTATATAGCAATCAGCCCCAGCATTTT. This codes for CASSLGRVYSNQPQHF. The chain combines TRBV7-8 with TRBJ1-5; no reliable D call. Trimming pared 1 base from V and 0 bases from J, leaving 10 bases between. This CDR3 is built from 16 residues. CDR1 is SGHVS, CDR2 FQNEAQ, per germline.

V is TRBV28 and J is TRBJ1-6, with D possibly matching TRBD1 (5 bases). CDR3 size: 18 residues. The V gene lost 2 bases and the J gene lost 0 bases, with 14 bases spanning the gap. The germline gives CDR1 MDHEN, CDR2 SYDVKM. Written as DNA, the CDR3 is TGTGCCAGCAGTTTAGGGGGGGGACCCACCTCCTATAATTCACCCCTCCACTTT. Amino acid sequence: CASSLGGGPTSYNSPLHF.

The chain has TRBV28 and TRBJ1-1; no reliable D call. The CDR3 length is 16 residues. Germline lookup yields CDR1 MDHEN and CDR2 SYDVKM. V lost 3 bases to trimming and J lost 4 bases, with 18 bases between them. In DNA form, the CDR3 reads TGTGCCAGCAGTTTTAAGGTTGGGCCGACCAGCACTGAAGCTTTCTTT. This translates into CASSFKVGPTSTEAFF.

About this clone itself: An end of the junction differs from the germline gene, which may be a read error. V usage is TRBV6-1 and J usage is TRBJ2-5, with 7 bases fitting TRBD2. CDR1 and CDR2 (germline): MNHNS, SASEGT. There are 16 residues in the CDR3. CDR3 region: CASSVDGRTPQETRYF. Here the CDR3 DNA reads TGTGCCAGCAGTGTAGACGGGAGGACCCCCCAAGAGACCCGGTACTTC.

The V and J genes are TRBV5-1 and TRBJ2-4, with 7 bases fitting TRBD2. J was trimmed by 3 bases and V by 3 bases; bases with no gene match: 3. The CDR3 totals 14 residues. Per germline, CDR1 SGHRS and CDR2 YFSETQ. The CDR3 sequence: CASSSAGDKNIQYF. CDR3 coding DNA: TGCGCCAGCAGCTCGGCGGGGGACAAAAACATTCAGTACTTC.

This clone has only one observation. The genes are TRBV19 and TRBJ2-5; the D gene is possibly TRBD1 (5 bases). This CDR3 has 14 amino acids. Germline V lookup: CDR1 LNHDA, CDR2 SQIVND (reference sequence). V was pared by 3 bases and J by 3 bases, with 11 bases between. The CDR3 DNA reads as TGTGCCAGTAGTATGGGGCACGAAGAAGAGACCCAGTACTTC. The encoded protein is CASSMGHEEETQYF.

The V call is TRBV5-6, the J call TRBJ1-5; 9 positions agree with TRBD1. The germline V gene encodes CDR1 SGHDT and CDR2 YYEEEE. J was trimmed by 6 bases and V by 2 bases; bases with no gene match: 6. The CDR3 has 15 residues. The CDR3 DNA is TGTGCCAGCAGCTTCGGGACAGGGATGACTCAGCCCCAGCATTTT. Its protein product is CASSFGTGMTQPQHF.

The CDR3 spells CASSVPSGAVYF. CDR3 coding DNA: TGTGCCAGCAGCGTGCCTAGCGGAGCGGTGTACTTC. The V call is TRBV5-4, the J call TRBJ2-5; 7 bases fit TRBD2. V was pared by 4 bases and J by 13 bases, with 10 bases of the junction left unmatched. The CDR3 spans 12 residues. Germline CDR1 reads SGHNT; CDR2 reads YYREEE (reference sequence).

This chain joins TRBV9 and TRBJ2-6; 8 bases align to TRBD1. The CDR3 is 20 amino acids. The junction had 14 bases not matched to a gene; V was cut back by 3 bases and J by 0 bases. Germline V gene sequence: CDR1 SGDLS, CDR2 YYNGEE. The CDR3 DNA follows: TGTGCCAGCAGCGCGTGGGCCGGGACAGGACTCCTCTCTGGGGCCAACGTCCTGACTTTC. It codes for CASSAWAGTGLLSGANVLTF.